The 31 T cell receptor beta chains in this list originate from one sample, sequenced in a study of T-cell memory formation after mild COVID-19. TCRdb re-called the 5' RACE reads through MiXCR, storing one row per CDR3 protein. The top ten clones hold about a fifth of a sample with approximately 350,000 distinct CDR3 sequences, over 10% of them seen once. Source material: PBMCs or a T cell subset sorted from them (not recorded which). These receptors came from a man between 18 and 35 years old who had mild COVID-19 (a few samples of this study predate the infection). Cell type and time point are not known.

This chain connects TRBV12-3 or TRBV12-4 to TRBJ2-7, with D perhaps TRBD1 or TRBD2 (5 bases each). The CDR3 totals 15 residues. Trimming left V 6 bases short and J 2 bases short, with 17 bases between. DNA of the CDR3: TGTGCCAGCAGCTTGGAACCGGGGCCAACCTACGAGCAGTACTTC. Protein product: CASSLEPGPTYEQYF.

This clonotype was detected only a few times. The chain uses TRBV6-2 or TRBV6-3 and TRBJ2-5; 7 nucleotides agree with TRBD2. Losses at the gene ends were 6 bases for V and 0 bases for J; bases not matched to a gene: 4. CDR1 is MNHEY and CDR2 is SVGEGT in the germline V gene. The CDR3 is 14 residues long. As DNA, the CDR3 is TGTGCCAGCAGAGAGAGCGGGGACCAAGAGACCCAGTACTTC. This gives the protein CASRESGDQETQYF.

This clonotype was counted only a few times. V gene TRBV5-6 combines with J gene TRBJ2-5; TRBD1 agrees at 7 bases. CDR3 length equals 14 residues. Losses at the gene ends were 3 bases for V and 2 bases for J; bases not matched to a gene: 4. Germline assignment: CDR1 SGHDT and CDR2 YYEEEE. The CDR3 loop is CASSSTTGQETQYF. The CDR3 DNA is TGTGCCAGCAGCTCCACGACAGGGCAAGAGACCCAGTACTTC.

This clonotype has a handful of counts. The chain links TRBV5-1 to TRBJ1-5; TRBD1 agrees at 8 bases. CDR1 and CDR2 (germline): SGHRS, YFSETQ. The CDR3 sequence is 15 residues long. V was pared by 1 base and J by 5 bases, with 5 bases of the junction left unmatched. CDR3 coding DNA: TGCGCCAGCAGCTTGTATGCAGGGGGCGATCAGCCCCAGCATTTT. Translation gives CASSLYAGGDQPQHF.

This clonotype was picked up a small number of times. The rearrangement links TRBV10-3 to TRBJ2-3, with a tentative D call TRBD2 (6 bases). Per germline, CDR1 ENHRY and CDR2 SYGVKD. The CDR3 consists of 14 residues. V gave up 6 bases and J gave up 2 bases, with 12 bases separating them. CDR3 coding DNA: TGTGCCATCAGGGGCGGGGAACTCACAGATACGCAGTATTTT. Translated, it gives CAIRGGELTDTQYF.

This clonotype appeared a few times. The rearrangement uses TRBV12-3 or TRBV12-4 and TRBJ1-1, with D unresolved. Trimming pared 7 bases from V and 1 base from J, leaving 10 bases between. The CDR3 is 13 residues long. DNA for the CDR3: TGTGCCAGCACCCTGTCACAGAACACTGAAGCTTTCTTT. Residues: CASTLSQNTEAFF.

This chain joins TRBV2 and TRBJ2-7, with a weak D call TRBD1 (6 bases). The length of the CDR3 is 13 residues. V was cut by 2 bases and J by 6 bases, with 11 bases left in between. Germline CDR1 SNHLY, CDR2 FYNNEI. The CDR3 protein is CASSEQGRGEQYV. The DNA of the CDR3 is TGTGCCAGCAGTGAACAGGGGCGCGGCGAGCAGTACGTC.

This clonotype was seen only a few times. The V and J genes are TRBV5-1 and TRBJ1-2, with 8 bases matching TRBD1. The J segment lost 5 bases and the V segment lost 3 bases, leaving 18 bases of the junction unmatched. Germline CDR1 and CDR2: SGHRS and YFSETQ. The CDR3 runs to 18 residues. CDR3 in amino acids: CASSSYKSQGAVGYGYTF. Here the CDR3 DNA reads TGCGCCAGCAGCTCATACAAATCTCAGGGGGCAGTCGGGTATGGCTACACCTTC.

The chain couples TRBV19 to TRBJ2-3; 13 bases fit TRBD2. Germline V CDR1 and CDR2: LNHDA, SQIVND (reference sequence). V lost 3 bases to trimming and J lost 1 base; unmatched junction nucleotides: 1. CDR3 length equals 16 residues. CDR3 region: CASSIGTSGGTDTQYF. CDR3 nucleotide sequence: TGTGCCAGTAGTATTGGGACTAGCGGGGGCACAGATACGCAGTATTTT.

This sequence joins TRBV12-3 or TRBV12-4 and TRBJ1-3; D is unresolved. Between the trimmed V and J ends, which lost 3 bases and 2 bases, there was a span of 14 bases. The CDR3 loop spans 16 amino acids. CDR3 DNA: TGTGCCAGCAGTTTGGGTAACGCGGGAACTGGAAACACCATATATTTT. It translates to CASSLGNAGTGNTIYF.

The chain joins TRBV6-1 to TRBJ1-2; maybe TRBD1 (5 bases). Trimming took 11 bases from V and 4 from J, leaving 20 bases between them. This CDR3 spans 14 amino acids. Germline CDR1 is MNHNS and CDR2 is SASEGT. CDR3: CAARVEGLPYGYTF. Written as DNA, the CDR3 is TGTGCCGCCAGGGTAGAGGGTCTACCCTATGGCTACACCTTC.

The chain couples TRBV6-2 or TRBV6-3 to TRBJ2-1, with TRBD1 matching over 8 bases. V was clipped by 6 bases and J by 3 bases; unmatched bases: 10. Germline CDR1 reads MNHEY; CDR2 reads SVGEGT. There are 16 residues in the CDR3. The CDR3 loop is CASSKITGGSYNEQFF. CDR3 coding DNA: TGTGCCAGCAGCAAAATAACAGGGGGGAGCTACAATGAGCAGTTCTTC.

The rearrangement joins TRBV11-2 to TRBJ2-3; no firm D call. Trimming left V 5 bases short and J 4 bases short, with 10 bases between. The germline gives CDR1 SGHAT, CDR2 FQNNGV. The CDR3 sequence is 13 residues long. The CDR3 nucleotides are TGTGCCAGCAGCCTGATTGAGGCAGATACGCAGTATTTT. It is translated as CASSLIEADTQYF. Together with reference TRBV11-2 and TRBJ2-3, the CDR3 gives the full variable domain: EAGVAQSPRYKIIEKRQSVAFWCNPISGHATLYWYQQILGQGPKLLIQFQNNGVVDDSQLPKDRFSAERLKGVDSTLKIQPAKLEDSAVYLCASSLIEADTQYFGPGTRLTVL.

The rearrangement uses TRBV5-1 and TRBJ1-4; tentatively, D is TRBD1 (5 bases). Trimming took 2 bases from V and 7 from J, leaving 9 bases between them. Germline V gene lookup returns CDR1 SGHRS and CDR2 YFSETQ. CDR3 size: 13 residues. The CDR3 DNA sequence: TGCGCCAGCAGCTTAGGGGTTGGTGAAAAACTGTTTTTT. Protein product: CASSLGVGEKLFF. The full variable domain, with the rest looked up from reference TRBV5-1 and TRBJ1-4, is KAGVTQTPRYLIKTRGQQVTLSCSPISGHRSVSWYQQTPGQGLQFLFEYFSETQRNKGNFPGRFSGRQFSNSRSEMNVSTLELGDSALYLCASSLGVGEKLFFGSGTQLSVL.

This sequence joins TRBV9 and TRBJ1-1, with D hard to call. This CDR3 has 15 amino acids. CDR1 SGDLS and CDR2 YYNGEE come from the germline V gene. V lost 0 bases, J lost 1 base, and 10 bases lay in between. The CDR3 region is CASSVVGSRNTEAFF. CDR3 nucleotides: TGTGCCAGCAGCGTAGTCGGTTCGAGGAACACTGAAGCTTTCTTT.

This chain connects TRBV28 to TRBJ2-2, with 9 positions matching TRBD1. Germline V lookup: CDR1 MDHEN, CDR2 SYDVKM. V was pared by 6 bases and J by 7 bases, with 6 bases of the junction left unmatched. This CDR3 contains 14 residues. The CDR3 nucleotides are TGTGCCAGCAGCCGGGGGGACAGGGACGGGGAGCTGTTTTTT. Protein: CASSRGDRDGELFF.

The gene calls are TRBV28 and TRBJ2-7; 7 bases are a match to TRBD1. The germline CDR1 and CDR2 sequences are MDHEN and SYDVKM. This CDR3 is built from 15 residues. Trimming removed 4 bases from V and 0 bases from J; junction bases left unmatched: 6. CDR3 DNA sequence: TGTGCCAGCAGTTATACAGGGGCGAGCTCCTACGAGCAGTACGTC. Its protein is CASSYTGASSYEQYV.

Many counts were recorded for this clonotype. The chain recombines TRBV29-1 with TRBJ2-7, with a tentative D call TRBD1 (5 bases). The V end lost 1 base, the J end lost 9 bases, and 19 bases lay between the germline ends. CDR3 length: 14 amino acids. Germline CDR1 and CDR2: SQVTM and ANQGSEA. The CDR3 bases are TGCAGCGTTGAAGGACTGCAGGGCATACAAGGGCAGTACTTC. Its translation: CSVEGLQGIQGQYF.

In its sample, this clonotype was seen a few times. The chain uses TRBV4-1 and TRBJ2-1, with 13 nucleotides matching TRBD2. There are 17 residues in the CDR3. Per germline, CDR1 MGHRA and CDR2 YSYEKL. Trimming took 6 bases from V and 2 from J; bases not matched to a gene: 7. CDR3 nucleotides: TGCGCCAGCAGTCGGACTAGCGGGGGTACCACCTACAATGAGCAGTTCTTC. Translation: CASSRTSGGTTYNEQFF.

This chain connects TRBV5-5 to TRBJ1-5, with 9 bases aligning to TRBD1. V shed 3 bases, J shed 0 bases, and the junction held 10 bases outside the gene matches. Germline-derived CDR1 and CDR2 are SGHKS and YYEKEE (reference sequence). The CDR3 is made up of 18 amino acids. Here the CDR3 DNA reads TGTGCCAGCAGCTCGGGACAGGGCGCCGGTTATAGCAATCAGCCCCAGCATTTT. Translation: CASSSGQGAGYSNQPQHF.

This clonotype was seen only a few times. The rearrangement uses TRBV6-5 and TRBJ2-6, with 7 bases identical to TRBD2. Trimming at V came to 6 bases and at J to 0 bases, leaving 11 bases not matched to a gene. Per the germline V gene, CDR1 is MNHEY and CDR2 is SVGAGI. The CDR3 covers 18 residues. CDR3 nucleotides: TGTGCCAGCAGCGGCTCGGGGGGTACGGGCTCTGGGGCCAACGTCCTGACTTTC. As protein: CASSGSGGTGSGANVLTF.

This chain connects TRBV12-3 or TRBV12-4 to TRBJ1-1; D is undetermined. V was pared by 3 bases and J by 7 bases, with 12 bases between. CDR3 length: 13 amino acids. The CDR3 region is CASSFRVTNEAFF. Written as DNA, the CDR3 is TGTGCCAGCAGTTTTCGCGTGACGAATGAAGCTTTCTTT.

This clonotype appeared a few times. The chain combines TRBV6-2 or TRBV6-3 with TRBJ2-1; TRBD1 or TRBD2 may be the D gene (5 bases each). V was cut by 2 bases and J by 11 bases, with 7 bases left in between. CDR3 size: 11 residues. Germline CDR1 MNHEY, CDR2 SVGEGT. CDR3 amino acids: CASSYGGKQFF. CDR3 nucleotides: TGTGCCAGCAGTTACGGGGGTAAGCAGTTCTTC.

In this sample, this clonotype turned up many times. The chain carries TRBV5-1 and TRBJ2-2, with D possibly matching TRBD1 (5 bases). CDR3 length equals 16 residues. The germline V gene encodes CDR1 SGHRS and CDR2 YFSETQ. The V and J ends lost 3 bases and 1 base respectively, with 13 bases between them. CDR3: CASSSVWGLNTGELFF. The CDR3 DNA follows: TGCGCCAGCAGCTCGGTGTGGGGCCTGAACACCGGGGAGCTGTTTTTT. The full variable domain, rest sourced from reference TRBV5-1 and TRBJ2-2, is KAGVTQTPRYLIKTRGQQVTLSCSPISGHRSVSWYQQTPGQGLQFLFEYFSETQRNKGNFPGRFSGRQFSNSRSEMNVSTLELGDSALYLCASSSVWGLNTGELFFGEGSRLTVL.

This clonotype has only a few counts. CDR3 sequence reads: CSGKRADTQYF. The CDR3 DNA sequence: TGCAGTGGAAAGAGGGCAGATACGCAGTATTTT. The chain uses TRBV20-1 and TRBJ2-3; D may be TRBD2 (5 bases). The germline V and J ends were trimmed by 7 bases and 4 bases, with 9 bases remaining between them. Germline-derived CDR1 and CDR2 are DFQATT and SNEGSKA (reference sequence). The length of the CDR3 is 11 residues.

The chain carries TRBV4-3 and TRBJ1-1; 9 nucleotides align to TRBD1. With V trimmed by 0 bases and J by 7 bases, 6 bases remained unmatched. The CDR3 consists of 15 residues. Germline V CDR1 and CDR2: LGHNA, YSLEER. CDR3 nucleotide sequence: TGCGCCAGCAGCCAAGACGGACAGGGGTCTGGTGAAGCTTTCTTT. Translated, it gives CASSQDGQGSGEAFF.

This clonotype was counted ten times or more. This chain joins TRBV7-2 and TRBJ2-5; D possibly uses TRBD1 or TRBD2 (6 bases each). V dropped 3 bases and J dropped 2 bases, with 16 bases sitting between them. Germline V gives CDR1 SGHTA, CDR2 FQGNSA. The CDR3 is 16 residues long. This CDR3 is CASSFNGGRKQETQYF. DNA for the CDR3: TGTGCCAGCAGCTTTAATGGGGGGCGGAAACAAGAGACCCAGTACTTC.

This clonotype was found a few times. The CDR3 DNA reads TGTGCCAGCAGTCTGCAGTCCGGCACAGATACGCAGTATTTT. Its protein is CASSLQSGTDTQYF. The V call is TRBV6-5, the J call TRBJ2-3; D gene uncertain. The CDR3 spans 14 residues. The germline V gene encodes CDR1 MNHEY and CDR2 SVGAGI. Trimming took off 5 bases at V and 1 base at J, with 10 bases between the two ends.

This rearrangement joins TRBV15 to TRBJ1-4, with D unresolved. Trimming left V 0 bases short and J 3 bases short, with 8 bases between. The CDR3 spans 15 residues. Germline CDR1 and CDR2: LNHNV and YYDKDF (reference sequence). In DNA, the CDR3 is TGTGCCACCAGCAGAGACAGGCACGCTAATGAAAAACTGTTTTTT. Translation gives CATSRDRHANEKLFF.

This clonotype showed up many times. The chain uses TRBV5-1 and TRBJ2-5; D is tentatively TRBD1 or TRBD2 (5 bases each). CDR3 length: 13 amino acids. Looked up from germline, CDR1 is SGHRS and CDR2 is YFSETQ. Trimming left V 0 bases short and J 4 bases short, with 7 bases between. The CDR3 spells CASSLGDPETQYF. The DNA of the CDR3 is TGCGCCAGCAGCTTGGGGGACCCAGAGACCCAGTACTTC.

This clonotype was seen repeatedly, ten times or more. The CDR3 nucleotides are TGTGCCAGCAGTTCGGGGGACAGTCCCTACGAGCAGTACGTC. It encodes CASSSGDSPYEQYV. The chain links TRBV12-3 or TRBV12-4 to TRBJ2-7, with D perhaps TRBD1 (7 bases). The ends were cut back, 4 bases at V and 2 bases at J, with 12 bases in the middle. This CDR3 is built from 14 residues.